This T cell receptor beta chain was documented in a study of blood T cell repertoires in COVID-19. Study-wide context: Specimens from acute and convalescent COVID-19 originated in the United States, Italy and Spain.

Sequenced by immunoSEQ multiplex PCR; TCRdb stores in-frame clones only, minus some. The repertoire has some 140,000 clones, around 82% of them found once; the top ten carry over 1.1%. This receptor was obtained from a man aged 60 to 69 with acute or convalescent COVID-19. Sequencing used peripheral blood.

The CDR3 DNA reads TGCAGTGCTAGTAGTGTTAGCGGGAGGGAAACCGGTGAGCAGTTCTTC. Its protein product is CSASSVSGRETGEQFF. This chain links TRBV20-1 with TRBJ2-1, with TRBD2 matching 11 bases. Trimming removed 3 bases from V and 9 bases from J; junction bases left unmatched: 13. The CDR3 totals 16 residues. Germline loops: CDR1 DFQATT, CDR2 SNEGSKA (reference sequence).